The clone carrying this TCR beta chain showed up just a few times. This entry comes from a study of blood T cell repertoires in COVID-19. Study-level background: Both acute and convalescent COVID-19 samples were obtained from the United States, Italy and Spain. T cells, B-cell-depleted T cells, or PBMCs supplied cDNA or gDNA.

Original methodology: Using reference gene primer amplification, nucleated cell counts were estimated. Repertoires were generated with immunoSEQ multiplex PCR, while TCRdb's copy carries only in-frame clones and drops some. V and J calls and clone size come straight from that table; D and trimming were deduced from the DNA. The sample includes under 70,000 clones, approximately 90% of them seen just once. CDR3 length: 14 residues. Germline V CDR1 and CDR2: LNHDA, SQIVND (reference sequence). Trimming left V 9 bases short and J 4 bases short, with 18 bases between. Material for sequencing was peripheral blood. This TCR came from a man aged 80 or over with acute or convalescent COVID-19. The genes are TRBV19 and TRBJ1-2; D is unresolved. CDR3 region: CASIPSRNPYGYTF. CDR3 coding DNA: TGTGCCAGCATCCCTAGTCGCAACCCCTATGGCTACACCTTC.